One and the same sample provided the 4 T cell receptor beta chains below, sequenced in a study of blood T cell repertoires in COVID-19. Only in-frame clones appear in the TCRdb table, and some are missing; sequencing was by immunoSEQ multiplex PCR. The sample holds tens of thousands of clones; roughly 86% are singletons and the top ten take 7% to 9.5%. The sample was peripheral blood. The receptors were sampled from a man in his fifties or sixties with COVID-19, enrolled during active disease.

This clone appeared a single time. The V and J genes are TRBV6-5 and TRBJ2-7, with a weak D call TRBD2 (7 bases). The CDR3 totals 14 residues. CDR1 and CDR2 (germline): MNHEY, SVGAGI. The V gene lost 10 bases and the J gene lost 5 bases, with 21 bases spanning the gap. The CDR3 DNA reads TGTGCCACCGAACAGGGTAGCGGGCCGGACGAGCAGTACTTC. Its protein product is CATEQGSGPDEQYF.

The V and J genes are TRBV28 and TRBJ1-2; TRBD1 agrees at 10 bases. The germline V gene has CDR1 MDHEN and CDR2 SYDVKM. This CDR3 region has 16 residues. V dropped 2 bases and J dropped 4; count of bases not matched to a gene: 7. CDR3 amino acids: CASSLRGTGASYGYTF. The CDR3 nucleotides are TGTGCCAGCAGTTTACGCGGGACAGGGGCCTCCTATGGCTACACCTTC.

The V call is TRBV6-2 or TRBV6-3, the J call TRBJ2-1; 9 positions agree with TRBD2. V trimming: 2 bases; J trimming: 2 bases; junction bases outside the gene matches: 4. Germline-derived CDR1 and CDR2 are MNHEY and SVGEGT. This CDR3 comprises 16 residues. CDR3 in DNA: TGTGCCAGCAGTTACCCTAGCGGGAAAACCTACAATGAGCAGTTCTTC. Protein product: CASSYPSGKTYNEQFF.

The CDR3 protein is CASSIAKTRDYEQYF. The CDR3, as DNA: TGTGCCAGCAGCATTGCAAAGACGAGGGACTACGAGCAGTACTTC. This chain connects TRBV27 to TRBJ2-7, with D perhaps matching TRBD2 (5 bases). Germline CDR1 reads MNHEY; CDR2 reads SMNVEV (reference sequence). The germline V and J ends were trimmed by 6 bases and 3 bases, with 18 bases remaining between them. The CDR3 consists of 15 residues.